This TCR beta chain is drawn from a study of cytomegalovirus exposure and HLA in healthy donors. Comment on this clone: The antigen is undetermined.

CDR1 is LNHDA, CDR2 SQIVND, per germline (reference sequence). V dropped 8 bases and J dropped 1 base, with 9 bases sitting between them. The length of the CDR3 is 13 residues. Study-level points and caveats: Previously analyzed data showed that most TCR beta V segments were productive at a frequency of about 90% or about 30%.

Amplification used 60 Vbeta primers and 13 Jbeta primers. The repertoire was sequenced with immunoSEQ multiplex PCR; TCRdb's copy has only in-frame clones and lacks some. In all, the sample yields about 170,000 clones. The TCR originated in a woman between 18 and 29 years old in good health and CMV-seropositive. Sequences were obtained from PBMCs. The rearrangement uses TRBV19 and TRBJ2-1; D unclear. CDR3 coding DNA: TGTGCCAGTGCCCCCGGGTCCTACAATGAGCAGTTCTTC. It translates to CASAPGSYNEQFF.